These T cell receptor beta chains were read from a single sample in a study of T cells in Graves' hyperthyroidism and ophthalmopathy. Via MiXCR, TCRdb re-called the multiplex PCR reads, giving one row per CDR3 protein. The sample includes more than 500,000 distinct CDR3 sequences, about 15% of them seen just once. The specimen was blood. All receptors derive from a woman aged 40 to 55 with Graves' ophthalmopathy. The CDR3 runs from the conserved cysteine through the conserved F or W. A D gene is named only where the DNA matches it firmly. The listing skips clone size in some rows; elsewhere it reads once, few, many or a size class.

clone_size: few; d_call: NA; v_call: TRBV29-1; j_call: TRBJ2-7; cdr3_aa: CSVDQGWFYEQYF; cdr3_nt: TGCAGCGTTGACCAGGGTTGGTTCTACGAGCAGTACTTC
clone_size: many; d_call: NA; v_call: TRBV5-5; j_call: TRBJ2-2; cdr3_aa: CASSLRDVRSGELFF; cdr3_nt: TGTGCCAGCAGCTTACGGGATGTGAGATCCGGGGAGCTGTTTTTT
clone_size: few; d_call: NA; v_call: TRBV3-1; j_call: TRBJ2-2; cdr3_aa: CASSPDRGWTGELFF; cdr3_nt: TGTGCCAGCAGCCCTGACCGGGGATGGACCGGGGAGCTGTTTTTT
clone_size: many; d_call: TRBD2; v_call: TRBV20-1; j_call: TRBJ2-7; cdr3_aa: CSAPVNGGRDHEQYF; cdr3_nt: TGCAGTGCTCCCGTAAATGGCGGGAGGGACCACGAGCAGTACTTC
clone_size: NA; d_call: NA; v_call: TRBV27; j_call: TRBJ2-2; cdr3_aa: CASSSRVVGVTGELFF; cdr3_nt: TGTGCCAGCAGTTCCAGGGTCGTTGGCGTCACCGGGGAGCTGTTTTTT
clone_size: NA; d_call: NA; v_call: TRBV5-1; j_call: TRBJ2-7; cdr3_aa: CASSLEFYEQYF; cdr3_nt: TGCGCCAGCAGCTTGGAGTTCTACGAGCAGTACTTC
clone_size: many; d_call: NA; v_call: TRBV15; j_call: TRBJ1-5; cdr3_aa: CATSRLMDTYEYSNQPQHF; cdr3_nt: TGTGCCACCAGCAGATTAATGGACACCTATGAATATAGCAATCAGCCCCAGCATTTT
clone_size: many; d_call: NA; v_call: TRBV24-1; j_call: TRBJ2-7; cdr3_aa: CATSATRGNLYEQYF; cdr3_nt: TGTGCCACCAGTGCAACCAGGGGAAACCTCTACGAGCAGTACTTC
clone_size: many; d_call: NA; v_call: TRBV7-6; j_call: TRBJ2-4; cdr3_aa: CASSLAIGGNIQYF; cdr3_nt: TGTGCCAGCAGCTTAGCCATAGGGGGGAACATTCAGTACTTC
clone_size: many; d_call: TRBD2; v_call: TRBV20-1; j_call: TRBJ2-5; cdr3_aa: CSARDVGLAKETQYF; cdr3_nt: TGCAGTGCTAGAGATGTGGGACTAGCTAAAGAGACCCAGTACTTC
clone_size: many; d_call: NA; v_call: TRBV6-1; j_call: TRBJ2-7; cdr3_aa: CASSEPTYGLYEQYF; cdr3_nt: TGTGCCAGCAGTGAACCCACCTACGGTCTCTACGAGCAGTACTTC
clone_size: many; d_call: NA; v_call: TRBV28; j_call: TRBJ2-5; cdr3_aa: CASSIGWASEIQYF; cdr3_nt: TGTGCCAGCAGTATAGGGTGGGCTAGCGAAATCCAGTACTTC
clone_size: many; d_call: NA; v_call: TRBV12-3/TRBV12-4; j_call: TRBJ2-7; cdr3_aa: CASRATATYEQYF; cdr3_nt: TGTGCCTCCAGAGCGACAGCGACCTACGAGCAGTACTTC
clone_size: many; d_call: TRBD2; v_call: TRBV20-1; j_call: TRBJ2-2; cdr3_aa: CSAAGTSGTGELFF; cdr3_nt: TGCAGTGCGGCCGGGACTAGCGGGACCGGGGAGCTGTTTTTT
clone_size: few; d_call: TRBD1; v_call: TRBV28; j_call: TRBJ1-6; cdr3_aa: CASSPGGEDSPLHF; cdr3_nt: TGTGCCAGCAGTCCAGGGGGCGAAGATTCACCCCTCCACTTT
clone_size: many; d_call: NA; v_call: TRBV9; j_call: TRBJ2-7; cdr3_aa: CASGRTSSSYEQYF; cdr3_nt: TGTGCCAGCGGAAGGACTTCAAGCTCCTACGAGCAGTACTTC
clone_size: many; d_call: NA; v_call: TRBV29-1; j_call: TRBJ1-1; cdr3_aa: CSVEALTGTPAGATEAFF; cdr3_nt: TGCAGCGTTGAAGCCCTTACCGGGACACCAGCCGGGGCGACTGAAGCTTTCTTT
clone_size: many; d_call: NA; v_call: TRBV7-2; j_call: TRBJ1-3; cdr3_aa: CASSLTTGAGNTIYF; cdr3_nt: TGTGCCAGCAGCCTAACGACAGGTGCAGGAAACACCATATATTTT
clone_size: many; d_call: NA; v_call: TRBV6-5; j_call: TRBJ1-2; cdr3_aa: CASSYSSGGYTF; cdr3_nt: TGTGCCAGCAGTTACTCTTCAGGTGGCTACACCTTC
clone_size: few; d_call: NA; v_call: TRBV6-5; j_call: TRBJ2-7; cdr3_aa: CASSYSIGSGTYEQYF; cdr3_nt: TGTGCCAGCAGTTACTCGATAGGTAGCGGTACCTACGAGCAGTACTTC
clone_size: few; d_call: TRBD2; v_call: TRBV6-1; j_call: TRBJ2-7; cdr3_aa: CASSARTSGIYEQYF; cdr3_nt: TGTGCCAGCAGTGCTCGGACTAGCGGAATCTACGAGCAGTACTTC
clone_size: many; d_call: NA; v_call: TRBV7-2; j_call: TRBJ2-5; cdr3_aa: CASSSQTSKETQYF; cdr3_nt: TGTGCCAGCAGCTCCCAGACTAGTAAAGAGACCCAGTACTTC
clone_size: many; d_call: NA; v_call: TRBV27; j_call: TRBJ2-5; cdr3_aa: CASSLYGVLQETQYF; cdr3_nt: TGTGCCAGCAGTTTATACGGGGTTCTCCAAGAGACCCAGTACTTC
clone_size: NA; d_call: NA; v_call: TRBV20-1; j_call: TRBJ2-7; cdr3_aa: CSADPRDISYEQYF; cdr3_nt: TGCAGTGCTGACCCGAGGGACATCTCCTACGAGCAGTACTTC
clone_size: few; d_call: NA; v_call: TRBV2; j_call: TRBJ2-5; cdr3_aa: CASSEARGFTETQYF; cdr3_nt: TGTGCCAGCAGTGAAGCGCGAGGGTTCACGGAGACCCAGTACTTC
clone_size: many; d_call: TRBD2; v_call: TRBV29-1; j_call: TRBJ2-7; cdr3_aa: CSVAPQAGGEQYF; cdr3_nt: TGCAGCGTTGCCCCCCAAGCGGGGGGCGAGCAGTACTTC
clone_size: many; d_call: NA; v_call: TRBV6-2/TRBV6-3; j_call: TRBJ2-4; cdr3_aa: CASRTSGQSQYF; cdr3_nt: TGTGCCAGCAGAACCTCTGGACAGTCTCAGTACTTC